This is a list of T cell receptor beta chains from one sample in a study of CD8+CD57+ T cells in acquired aplastic anemia. TCRdb independently ran MiXCR on the reads; one entry per CDR3 protein. The top ten hold roughly 8% of the sample, which has some 290,000 distinct CDR3 sequences, about 56% seen once. Sequences were obtained from sorted CD4+, CD8+, or CD8+CD57+ T cells (not recorded which) from PBMCs. The receptors shown here come from a human donor with severe aplastic anemia or a healthy control (not recorded which). The conserved cysteine and the conserved F or W are not part of the CDR3 here. Fields, in order: V gene, J gene, CDR3 protein.

TRBV10-3	TRBJ2-7	AAAGGTGVRNYEQY
TRBV7-8	TRBJ1-2	ASSLEAGGGYGYT
TRBV10-3	TRBJ1-2	AISRGTASNYGYT
TRBV12-3/TRBV12-4	TRBJ2-7	ASSLGTGAYEQY
TRBV7-2	TRBJ1-4	ASSLSQGREKLF
TRBV3-1	TRBJ2-7	ASSDPSVYNEQY
TRBV29-1	TRBJ1-1	SVPSVSTEAF
TRBV19	TRBJ1-1	ASSKRQGLAF
TRBV19	TRBJ1-6	ASSFQGDRSPLH
TRBV7-9	TRBJ1-1	ASNRGQGGTEAF
TRBV5-1	TRBJ1-4	ASSSKGATNEKLF
TRBV6-6	TRBJ1-5	ASSAVDRGNQPQH
TRBV12-3/TRBV12-4	TRBJ2-3	ASRQGGGTQY
TRBV7-7	TRBJ2-5	ASTHLGAEGGETQY
TRBV7-3	TRBJ1-1	ASKGTGTSTEAF
TRBV20-1	TRBJ2-7	SARGDRVRSYEQY
TRBV7-9	TRBJ2-7	ASSLAQYEQY
TRBV20-1	TRBJ1-5	SARGREHSNQPQH
TRBV20-1	TRBJ1-4	RMREKLF
TRBV10-3	TRBJ2-7	ASTLGILYEQY
TRBV4-2	TRBJ2-1	ASRPGQGANEQF
TRBV7-8	TRBJ1-1	ASSFGVMNTEAF
TRBV6-5	TRBJ2-7	ATRTVGTGNSYEQY
TRBV7-8	TRBJ1-6	ASSLGINSPLH
TRBV5-8	TRBJ1-1	ASSWEPSNTEAF
TRBV5-1	TRBJ2-7	ASSLVGGPEQY
TRBV19	TRBJ2-1	ASSIPDNYNEQF
TRBV2	TRBJ2-7	ASSEGLL
TRBV3-1	TRBJ1-6	ASSQETRRGSPLH
TRBV7-2	TRBJ2-5	ASSPRRGTQETQY
TRBV7-9	TRBJ2-1	ASSLGPAAYNEQF
TRBV14	TRBJ2-2	ASSLDRLAGGPGAGELF
TRBV7-6	TRBJ2-5	ASSLLAGTGQETQY
TRBV7-9	TRBJ2-1	ASSRTSGGENEQF
TRBV7-9	TRBJ1-2	ASSQNRADGYT
TRBV6-5	TRBJ2-1	ASSPSTSEPYNEQF
TRBV20-1	TRBJ1-6	SARDRGTGGNSPLH
TRBV7-3	TRBJ1-6	ASDGPDSPLH
TRBV18	TRBJ2-2	ASSPQDLFTNTGELF